This TCR beta chain derives from a study of cytomegalovirus exposure and HLA in healthy donors. Study outcomes and limitations: Per published accounts, TCR beta sequences correctly predicted the HLA-A and HLA-B alleles of most subjects. Several of the most significant clusters were apparently associated with common viral pathogens in a later analysis. V- and J-gene trimming of TCR beta was linked (in a later analysis) to a missense DCLRE1C variant.

Notes on this clone: The antigen is unknown.

From germline, CDR1 is MGHRA and CDR2 YSYEKL. The V and J ends lost 0 bases and 5 bases respectively, with 5 bases between them. This CDR3 has 13 residues. These donors counted as nominally healthy when sampled, but unrecorded immune exposures were likely. PCR primers comprised 60 Vbeta and 13 Jbeta primers. TCRdb keeps only in-frame clones here, not all; method: immunoSEQ multiplex PCR. Of 120,000 or so clones in the sample, about 81% were seen once. The V and J genes are TRBV4-1 and TRBJ2-1; D is ambiguous. Sample: PBMCs. This receptor was taken from a woman aged 40 to 55 in good health and CMV-seropositive. The CDR3: CASSQERDNEQFF. The CDR3, as DNA: TGCGCCAGCAGCCAAGAACGGGACAATGAGCAGTTCTTC.